The source of this T cell receptor (beta chain) is a study of CD8+ T cells in alopecia areata. Lesional scalp punch biopsies and peripheral blood came from alopecia areata patients. After isolation, RNA underwent reverse transcription to generate cDNA as the sequencing template. Profiled with immunoSEQ multiplex PCR; TCRdb holds only in-frame clones, not every one. Of 250,000 or so clones listed, under 80% are singletons. The germline CDR1 and CDR2 sequences are SGDLS and YYNGEE. The CDR3 is 16 residues long. The V and J ends lost 4 bases and 3 bases, in that order; junction bases with no gene match: 9.

The source of this sequence is a human donor with alopecia areata. The chain recombines TRBV9 with TRBJ2-3, with 9 bases identical to TRBD2. This material consisted of CD4+ T cells sorted from blood, taken at week 0. The CDR3 DNA is TGTGCCAGCAGCCCCCAGGCGGGGGGGCGGACAGATACGCAGTATTTT. Translating it yields CASSPQAGGRTDTQYF.